Described below is a single T cell receptor beta chain sequence and its context. Its specificity is unknown. It was at deep level that the assay was run. Profiling relied on immunoSEQ multiplex PCR, and the TCRdb table lists in-frame clones only, not all of them. The sample contains roughly 2,000,000 clones, 93% of which appear only once. This record belongs to a study of shared clonotypes between healthy human individuals. Study-wide findings and caveats: Naive subsets generally had larger estimated richness than memory subsets. Naive CD4 clonotypes were shared across several donors at about 5.3%. It was only blood that was sampled, and tissue repertoires likely differ.

As defined, naive CD8 cells were CD45RO-negative and positively selected for CCR7, with terminally differentiated effector memory CD45RA+ cells excluded. V was trimmed by 8 bases and J by 3 bases, leaving 19 bases between them. Germline V gives CDR1 ENHRY, CDR2 SYGVKD. The CDR3 is made up of 15 amino acids. The specimen was naive CD8+ T cells from PBMCs. The rearrangement joins TRBV10-3 to TRBJ1-2, with D perhaps TRBD1 (6 bases). This TCR was sampled from a man between 18 and 35 years old in good health. Some clones in this sample may be carry-over from other donors' samples. The CDR3 sequence is CAILEVGGQYYGYTF. The CDR3 DNA reads TGTGCCATCCTAGAAGTGGGTGGACAGTACTATGGCTACACCTTC.